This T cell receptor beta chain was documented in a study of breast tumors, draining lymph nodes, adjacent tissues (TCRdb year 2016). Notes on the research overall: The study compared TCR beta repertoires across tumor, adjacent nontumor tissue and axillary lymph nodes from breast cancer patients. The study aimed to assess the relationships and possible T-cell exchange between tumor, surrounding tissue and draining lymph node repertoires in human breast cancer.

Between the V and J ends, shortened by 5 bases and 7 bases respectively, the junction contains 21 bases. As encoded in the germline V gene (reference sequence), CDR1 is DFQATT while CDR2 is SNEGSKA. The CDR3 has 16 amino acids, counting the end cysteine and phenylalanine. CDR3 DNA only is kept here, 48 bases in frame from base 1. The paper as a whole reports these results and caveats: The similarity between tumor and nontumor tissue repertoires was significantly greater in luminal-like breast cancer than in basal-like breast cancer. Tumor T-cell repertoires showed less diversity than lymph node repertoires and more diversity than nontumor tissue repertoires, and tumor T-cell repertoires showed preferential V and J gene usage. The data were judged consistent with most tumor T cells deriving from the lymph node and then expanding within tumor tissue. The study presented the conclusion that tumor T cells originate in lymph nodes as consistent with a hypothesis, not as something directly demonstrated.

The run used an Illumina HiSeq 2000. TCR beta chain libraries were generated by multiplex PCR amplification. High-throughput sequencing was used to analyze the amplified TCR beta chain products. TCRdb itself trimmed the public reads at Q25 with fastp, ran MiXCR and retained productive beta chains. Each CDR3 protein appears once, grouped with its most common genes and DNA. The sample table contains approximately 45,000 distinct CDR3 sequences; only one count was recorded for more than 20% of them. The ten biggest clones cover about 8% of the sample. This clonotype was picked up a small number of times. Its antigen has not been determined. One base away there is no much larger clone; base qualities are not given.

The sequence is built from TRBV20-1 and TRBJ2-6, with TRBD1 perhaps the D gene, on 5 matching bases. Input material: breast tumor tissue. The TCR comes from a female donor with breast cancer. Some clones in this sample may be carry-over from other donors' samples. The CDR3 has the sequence CSAHGHYQADANVLTF. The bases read TGCAGTGCTCACGGACACTACCAGGCTGACGCCAACGTCCTGACTTTC.